These 26 T cell receptor beta chains share one sample of origin, sequenced in a study of spatial heterogeneity in lung cancer. Indicated time point: blood at routine non-recurrence follow-up after resection. TCRdb used MiXCR to reprocess the 5' RACE reads, holding one entry per CDR3 protein. This table holds about 45,000 distinct CDR3 sequences, approximately 22% found once. The material was PBMCs, obtained at follow-up. The origin of the receptors is a female donor with early-stage non-small cell lung cancer.

This clonotype was counted between two and nine times. The chain links TRBV28 to TRBJ2-4, with D perhaps TRBD1 (6 bases). V lost 5 bases and J 0 bases, leaving 11 bases between the germline ends. The CDR3 has 15 residues. CDR1 MDHEN and CDR2 SYDVKM come from the germline V gene. This chain's CDR3 is CASSPGRGAKNIQYF. CDR3 nucleotide sequence: TGTGCCAGCAGTCCCGGCAGGGGAGCCAAAAACATTCAGTACTTC.

The sample holds many counts of this clonotype. The chain is built from TRBV3-1 and TRBJ1-5; D unresolved. Germline CDR1 and CDR2: LGHDT and YNNKEL (reference sequence). The germline V and J ends were trimmed by 1 base and 1 base, with 5 bases remaining between them. The CDR3 runs 14 residues. The CDR3 bases are TGTGCCAGCAGCCAAGGACGGAGCAATCAGCCCCAGCATTTT. The encoded protein is CASSQGRSNQPQHF.

The chain uses TRBV20-1 and TRBJ2-1; D is unclear. The germline V gene has CDR1 DFQATT and CDR2 SNEGSKA (reference sequence). The CDR3 extends over 14 amino acids. V was cut by 1 base and J by 5 bases, with 12 bases left in between. The CDR3 DNA is TGCAGTGCTAGAGGGCGAGTTCCCGACAATGAGCAGTTCTTC. Translation gives CSARGRVPDNEQFF.

The chain recombines TRBV4-1 with TRBJ2-3; possibly TRBD2 for D (5 bases). Germline V gives CDR1 MGHRA, CDR2 YSYEKL. Trimming removed 1 base from V and 5 bases from J, with 13 bases in between. This CDR3 contains 15 residues. CDR3 sequence reads: CASSQATLAQDTQYF. Written as DNA, the CDR3 is TGCGCCAGCAGCCAAGCAACCCTAGCTCAAGATACGCAGTATTTT.

At least ten counts were recorded for this clonotype. The CDR3: CATSPDGLTDTQYF. CDR3 nucleotides: TGTGCCACCTCGCCGGACGGGCTCACAGATACGCAGTATTTT. The chain carries TRBV9 and TRBJ2-3, with D unresolved. V lost 9 bases and J lost 2, with 16 bases in between. The CDR3 is 14 residues long. Germline-derived CDR1 and CDR2 are SGDLS and YYNGEE.

The sample holds many counts of this clonotype. The V gene is TRBV11-2, the J gene TRBJ1-6; 9 bases agree with TRBD1. Germline V lookup: CDR1 SGHAT, CDR2 FQNNGV. This CDR3 is built from 20 residues. The V segment lost 4 bases and the J segment 0 bases; nucleotides outside the gene matches: 13. The CDR3 region has the DNA TGTGCCAGCAGCTCCCGCCCTGGGACAGGGCACAGCTCCTATAATTCACCCCTCCACTTT. Translation gives CASSSRPGTGHSSYNSPLHF.

The gene calls are TRBV7-3 and TRBJ2-7; D perhaps matches TRBD1 (6 bases). The CDR3 loop spans 11 amino acids. Germline lookup yields CDR1 SGHTA and CDR2 FQGTGA. Trimming removed 9 bases from V and 1 base from J, with 7 bases in between. The CDR3 bases are TGTGCCAGAGGACAGTCCTACGAGCAGTACGTC. This sequence encodes CARGQSYEQYV.

This clonotype appeared many times. The rearrangement links TRBV10-3 to TRBJ1-2; D is ambiguous. V was trimmed by 0 bases and J by 3 bases, leaving 11 bases between them. There are 15 residues in the CDR3. Germline values: CDR1 ENHRY, CDR2 SYGVKD. Written as DNA, the CDR3 is TGTGCCATCAGTGAGTCAACGGAATACTACTATGGCTACACCTTC. It is translated as CAISESTEYYYGYTF.

This chain uses TRBV18 with TRBJ1-1, with no clear D. In germline, CDR1 is KGHSH, CDR2 LQKENI. V dropped 1 base and J dropped 0 bases, with 9 bases sitting between them. There are 15 residues in the CDR3. The CDR3 reads CASSPRKDLNTEAFF. Written as DNA, the CDR3 is TGTGCCAGCTCACCACGCAAGGACCTGAACACTGAAGCTTTCTTT.

This clonotype appeared many times. V is TRBV20-1 and J is TRBJ1-5, with 8 bases matching TRBD1. Trimming at V came to 3 bases and at J to 2 bases, leaving 18 bases not matched to a gene. The CDR3 spans 19 residues. The germline gives CDR1 DFQATT, CDR2 SNEGSKA (reference sequence). CDR3 loop: CSASISGTGNPPGNQPQHF. CDR3 nucleotides: TGCAGTGCTAGTATCTCGGGGACAGGAAACCCTCCAGGCAATCAGCCCCAGCATTTT.

The table lists this clonotype with a few counts. The chain carries TRBV5-1 and TRBJ2-3; 8 positions match TRBD2. With 3 bases clipped from V and 5 bases from J, the junction kept 5 bases outside the gene matches. CDR3 size: 14 residues. CDR1 and CDR2 (germline): SGHRS, YFSETQ. The CDR3 protein is CASSSGGTQDTQYF. CDR3 coding DNA: TGCGCCAGCAGCTCGGGGGGGACTCAAGATACGCAGTATTTT.

The chain has TRBV7-2 and TRBJ2-3; D unclear. The CDR3 consists of 16 residues. In germline, CDR1 is SGHTA, CDR2 FQGNSA. V lost 2 bases and J lost 6, with 18 bases in between. DNA for the CDR3: TGTGCCAGCAGCTTACGCCACGCAGGCGGTGGGGATACGCAGTATTTT. Protein product: CASSLRHAGGGDTQYF.

Many counts were recorded for this clonotype. The genes are TRBV4-1 and TRBJ1-1; maybe TRBD1 (6 bases). Germline loops: CDR1 MGHRA, CDR2 YSYEKL. Between the trimmed V and J ends, which lost 2 bases and 9 bases, there was a span of 16 bases. The CDR3 consists of 14 residues. The CDR3 DNA sequence: TGCGCCAGCAGCCAAATTACTGACGGGACAAAAGCTTTCTTT. Translation gives CASSQITDGTKAFF.

To note about this clonotype: This sequence may be a read error, since a much larger clone differs from it by one base. The chain links TRBV7-3 to TRBJ2-3; 9 positions match TRBD2. This CDR3 is built from 15 residues. CDR1 is SGHTA and CDR2 is FQGTGA in the germline V gene. Here the CDR3 DNA reads TGTGTCAGCAGCTTCGGGACTAGCCCCACAGATACGCAGTATTTT. It specifies CVSSFGTSPTDTQYF.

This chain connects TRBV5-1 to TRBJ1-2, with unresolved D. The CDR3 runs 13 residues. From germline, CDR1 is SGHRS and CDR2 YFSETQ. Trimming took off 0 bases at V and 3 bases at J, with 6 bases between the two ends. DNA for the CDR3: TGCGCCAGCAGCTTGGACCCGTACTATGGCTACACCTTC. It translates to CASSLDPYYGYTF.

The sample holds a few counts of this clonotype. The chain links TRBV19 to TRBJ1-5, with D possibly matching TRBD1 (5 bases). The CDR3 is made up of 12 amino acids. The V gene's germline CDR1 is LNHDA and CDR2 SQIVND (reference sequence). V was clipped by 8 bases and J by 9 bases, with 14 bases between them. The CDR3: CASVAVGGPQHF. In DNA, the CDR3 is TGTGCCAGTGTTGCGGTCGGGGGGCCCCAGCATTTT.

The sample holds a few counts of this clonotype. V usage is TRBV7-8 and J usage is TRBJ2-7; D remains ambiguous. This CDR3 is 14 amino acids long. The germline gives CDR1 SGHVS, CDR2 FQNEAQ. CDR3 bases: TGTGCCAGCAGCTTAGGGGCTCCCTCCCACGAGCAGTACGTC. Protein: CASSLGAPSHEQYV.

This clonotype was detected many times. The chain links TRBV7-3 to TRBJ2-3, with TRBD2 identical over 9 bases. The CDR3 runs 16 residues. The V segment lost 4 bases and the J segment 1 base; nucleotides outside the gene matches: 6. Germline V gives CDR1 SGHTA, CDR2 FQGTGA. The DNA for the CDR3 is TGTGCCAGCAGCTCGTCTAGCGGGGCCGGCACAGATACGCAGTATTTT. As protein: CASSSSSGAGTDTQYF.

This clonotype has ten or more counts. The genes are TRBV28 and TRBJ1-5; 10 bases align to TRBD1. From germline, CDR1 is MDHEN and CDR2 SYDVKM. Germline trimming cut 5 bases from V and 0 bases from J; bases unmatched to any gene: 1. The CDR3 is 15 residues long. Here the CDR3 reads CASSDRGPSNQPQHF. The CDR3 DNA sequence: TGTGCCAGCAGTGACAGGGGGCCTAGCAATCAGCCCCAGCATTTT.

This clonotype showed up many times. The rearrangement links TRBV7-9 to TRBJ1-4; the match to TRBD1 covers 8 bases. Germline lookup yields CDR1 SEHNR and CDR2 FQNEAQ (reference sequence). The CDR3 extends over 13 amino acids. The V segment lost 9 bases and the J segment 6 bases; nucleotides outside the gene matches: 6. The DNA of the CDR3 is TGTGCCAGTAGACAGGGGTCGGATGAAAAACTGTTTTTT. Residues: CASRQGSDEKLFF. The full variable domain, rest sourced from reference TRBV7-9 and TRBJ1-4, is DTGVSQNPRHKITKRGQNVTFRCDPISEHNRLYWYRQTLGQGPEFLTYFQNEAQLEKSRLLSDRFSAERPKGSFSTLEIQRTEQGDSAMYLCASRQGSDEKLFFGSGTQLSVL.

This clonotype was counted many times. V gene TRBV7-7 combines with J gene TRBJ2-7; no definite D call. The CDR3 covers 19 residues. Germline CDR1 is SSHAT and CDR2 is FNYEAQ (reference sequence). CDR3 sequence (DNA): TGTGCTAGCAGCTTAGAGTGTGACATGGCAAACAAGGAACCTTACGAGCAGTACGTC. It translates to CASSLECDMANKEPYEQYV.

This rearrangement joins TRBV7-2 to TRBJ2-7, with D tentatively TRBD1 (6 bases). Trimming shortened V by 5 bases and J by 1 base, and 18 bases separated the two germline ends. Germline V gene sequence: CDR1 SGHTA, CDR2 FQGNSA. The CDR3 covers 16 residues. The CDR3 DNA sequence: TGTGCCAGCAGCCTCGATGGGGGCATAAGTTCCTACGAGCAGTACTTC. Translation: CASSLDGGISSYEQYF. Looking up the rest from reference TRBV7-2 and TRBJ2-7 gives the full variable domain: GAGVSQSPSNKVTEKGKDVELRCDPISGHTALYWYRQSLGQGLEFLIYFQGNSAPDKSGLPSDRFSAERTGGSVSTLTIQRTQQEDSAVYLCASSLDGGISSYEQYFGPGTRLTVT.

This chain joins TRBV20-1 and TRBJ1-5; the D gene is possibly TRBD1 (6 bases). Trimming pared 6 bases from V and 3 bases from J, leaving 15 bases between. The CDR3 consists of 14 residues. Looked up from germline, CDR1 is DFQATT and CDR2 is SNEGSKA (reference sequence). Here the CDR3 DNA reads TGCAGTGCCCGGGTATGGGGGCCCAATCAGCCCCAGCATTTT. As protein: CSARVWGPNQPQHF.

This sequence joins TRBV20-1 and TRBJ2-7, with D uncertain. The V gene lost 5 bases and the J gene lost 0 bases, with 8 bases spanning the gap. From germline, CDR1 is DFQATT and CDR2 SNEGSKA (reference sequence). The length of the CDR3 is 12 residues. The CDR3, as DNA: TGCAGTGCTCCCAAAGACTCCTACGAGCAGTACTTC. Translated: CSAPKDSYEQYF.

In its sample, this clonotype was seen many times. The chain uses TRBV2 and TRBJ1-2, with D uncertain. CDR1 SNHLY and CDR2 FYNNEI come from the germline V gene. This CDR3 has 11 residues. Trimming shortened V by 6 bases and J by 9 bases, and 11 bases separated the two germline ends. The CDR3 sequence is CASRPSGSYTF. The CDR3 bases are TGTGCCAGCAGACCCTCCGGGAGCTACACCTTC. The whole variable domain, filled in from reference TRBV2 and TRBJ1-2, reads EPEVTQTPSHQVTQMGQEVILRCVPISNHLYFYWYRQILGQKVEFLVSFYNNEISEKSEIFDDQFSVERPDGSNFTLKIRSTKLEDSAMYFCASRPSGSYTFGSGTRLTVV.

This clonotype was picked up a small number of times. The chain couples TRBV27 to TRBJ1-1; weak D call: TRBD1 (5 bases). Germline V gene sequence: CDR1 MNHEY, CDR2 SMNVEV (reference sequence). The CDR3 is 13 residues long. The V end was cut by 4 bases, the J end by 2 bases, with 8 bases between. This CDR3 reads CASSSTDNTEAFF. In nucleotides, the CDR3 is TGTGCCAGCAGTTCGACAGATAACACTGAAGCTTTCTTT.